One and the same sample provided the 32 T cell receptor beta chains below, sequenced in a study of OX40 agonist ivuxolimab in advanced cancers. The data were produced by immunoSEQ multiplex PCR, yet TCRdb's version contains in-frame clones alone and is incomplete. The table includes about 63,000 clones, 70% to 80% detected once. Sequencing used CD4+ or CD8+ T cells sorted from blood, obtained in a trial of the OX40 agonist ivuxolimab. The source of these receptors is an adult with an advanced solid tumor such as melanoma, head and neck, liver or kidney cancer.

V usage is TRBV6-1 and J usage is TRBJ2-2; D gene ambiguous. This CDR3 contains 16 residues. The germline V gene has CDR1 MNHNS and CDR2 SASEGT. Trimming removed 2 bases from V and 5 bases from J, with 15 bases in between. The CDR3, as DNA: TGTGCCAGCAGTGAAAGGCAGAACTGGGATACCGGGGAGCTGTTTTTT. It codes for CASSERQNWDTGELFF.

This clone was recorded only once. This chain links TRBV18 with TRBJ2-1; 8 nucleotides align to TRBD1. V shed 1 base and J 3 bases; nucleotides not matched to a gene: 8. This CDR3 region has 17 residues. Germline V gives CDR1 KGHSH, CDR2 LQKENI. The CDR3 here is CASSPLSGGAGYNEQFF. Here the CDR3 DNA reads TGTGCCAGCTCACCACTTTCAGGGGGCGCGGGCTACAATGAGCAGTTCTTC.

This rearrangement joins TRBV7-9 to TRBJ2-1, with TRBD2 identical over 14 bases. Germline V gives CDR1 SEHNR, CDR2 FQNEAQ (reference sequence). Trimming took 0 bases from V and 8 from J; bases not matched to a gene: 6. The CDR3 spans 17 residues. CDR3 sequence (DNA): TGTGCCAGCAGCTTAGCCCTGACTAGCGGGAGGGGCGATGAGCAGTTCTTC. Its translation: CASSLALTSGRGDEQFF.

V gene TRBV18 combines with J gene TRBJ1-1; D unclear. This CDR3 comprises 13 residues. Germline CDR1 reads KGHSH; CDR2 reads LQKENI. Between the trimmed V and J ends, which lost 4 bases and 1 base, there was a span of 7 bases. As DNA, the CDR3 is TGTGCCAGCTCACTCACAAGGAACACTGAAGCTTTCTTT. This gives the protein CASSLTRNTEAFF.

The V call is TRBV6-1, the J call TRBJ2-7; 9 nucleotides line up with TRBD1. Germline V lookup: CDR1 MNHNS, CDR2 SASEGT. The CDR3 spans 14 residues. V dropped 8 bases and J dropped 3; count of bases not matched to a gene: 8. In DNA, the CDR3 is TGTGCCAGCCGGAGGGGACAGGGTGACTACGAGCAGTACTTC. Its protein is CASRRGQGDYEQYF.

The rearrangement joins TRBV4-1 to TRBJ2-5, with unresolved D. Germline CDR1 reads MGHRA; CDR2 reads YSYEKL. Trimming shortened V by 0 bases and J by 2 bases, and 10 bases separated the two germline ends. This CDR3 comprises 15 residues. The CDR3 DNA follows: TGCGCCAGCAGCCAAGAAGTAACTTTTCAAGAGACCCAGTACTTC. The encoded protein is CASSQEVTFQETQYF.

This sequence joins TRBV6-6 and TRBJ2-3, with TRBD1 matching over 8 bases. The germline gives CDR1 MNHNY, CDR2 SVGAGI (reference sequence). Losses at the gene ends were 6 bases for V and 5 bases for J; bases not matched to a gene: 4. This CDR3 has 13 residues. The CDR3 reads CASRPGGEDTQYF. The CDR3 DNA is TGTGCCAGCAGGCCAGGGGGCGAAGATACGCAGTATTTT.

The CDR3 region has the DNA TGTGCCAGCAGCCCCACAACAGGGTCTGGAAACACCATATATTTT. It encodes CASSPTTGSGNTIYF. The V and J genes are TRBV7-9 and TRBJ1-3; weak D call: TRBD1 (6 bases). The CDR3 is made up of 15 amino acids. The germline V and J ends were trimmed by 5 bases and 1 base, with 12 bases remaining between them. In germline, CDR1 is SEHNR, CDR2 FQNEAQ (reference sequence).

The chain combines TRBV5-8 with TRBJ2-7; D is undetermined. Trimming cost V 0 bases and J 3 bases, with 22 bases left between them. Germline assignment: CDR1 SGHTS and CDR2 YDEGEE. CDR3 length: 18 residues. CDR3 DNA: TGTGCCAGCAGCTTGGACAGCCCTCGTGCCGTCCACTACTACGAGCAGTACTTC. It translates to CASSLDSPRAVHYYEQYF.

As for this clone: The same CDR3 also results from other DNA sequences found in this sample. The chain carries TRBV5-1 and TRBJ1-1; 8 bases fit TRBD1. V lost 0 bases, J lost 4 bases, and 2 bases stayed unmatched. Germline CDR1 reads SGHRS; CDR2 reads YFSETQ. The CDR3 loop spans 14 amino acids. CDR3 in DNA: TGCGCCAGCAGCTTGGCAGGACAGGGCACTGAAGCTTTCTTT. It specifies CASSLAGQGTEAFF.

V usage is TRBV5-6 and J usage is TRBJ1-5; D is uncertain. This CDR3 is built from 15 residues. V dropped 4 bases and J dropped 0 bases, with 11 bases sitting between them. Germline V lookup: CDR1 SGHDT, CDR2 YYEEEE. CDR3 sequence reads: CASSLIQDSNQPQHF. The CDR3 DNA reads TGTGCCAGCAGCCTAATCCAGGATAGCAATCAGCCCCAGCATTTT.

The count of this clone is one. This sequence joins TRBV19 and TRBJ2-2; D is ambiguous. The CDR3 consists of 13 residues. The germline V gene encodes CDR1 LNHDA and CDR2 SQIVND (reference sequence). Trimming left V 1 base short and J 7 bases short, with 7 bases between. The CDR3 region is CASSIVPRGELFF. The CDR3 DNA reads TGTGCCAGTAGTATAGTCCCTCGCGGGGAGCTGTTTTTT.

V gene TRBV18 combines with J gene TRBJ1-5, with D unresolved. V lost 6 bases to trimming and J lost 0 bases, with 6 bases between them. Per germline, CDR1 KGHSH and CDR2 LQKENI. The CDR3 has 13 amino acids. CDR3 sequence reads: CASSTDSNQPQHF. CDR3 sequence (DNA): TGTGCCAGCTCGACGGATAGCAATCAGCCCCAGCATTTT.

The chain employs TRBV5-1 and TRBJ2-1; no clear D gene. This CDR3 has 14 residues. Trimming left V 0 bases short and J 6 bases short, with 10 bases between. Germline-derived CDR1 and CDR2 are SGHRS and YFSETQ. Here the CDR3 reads CASSLAPGPNEQFF. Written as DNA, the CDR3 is TGCGCCAGCAGCTTGGCCCCTGGGCCCAATGAGCAGTTCTTC.

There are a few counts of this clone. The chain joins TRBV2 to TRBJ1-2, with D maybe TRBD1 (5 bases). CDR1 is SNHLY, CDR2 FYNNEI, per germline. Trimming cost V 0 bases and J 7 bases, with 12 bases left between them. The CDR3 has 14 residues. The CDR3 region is CASSEALLRGGYTF. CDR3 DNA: TGTGCCAGCAGTGAAGCGCTTCTAAGGGGTGGCTACACCTTC.

CDR3 nucleotide sequence: TGTGCCAGCAGTTTGCAGAGAGGGCGCCAAGAGACCCAGTACTTC. It codes for CASSLQRGRQETQYF. The rearrangement links TRBV27 to TRBJ2-5; D might be TRBD2 (5 bases). The germline V and J ends were trimmed by 3 bases and 1 base, with 12 bases remaining between them. CDR3 size: 15 residues. Germline CDR1 is MNHEY and CDR2 is SMNVEV (reference sequence).

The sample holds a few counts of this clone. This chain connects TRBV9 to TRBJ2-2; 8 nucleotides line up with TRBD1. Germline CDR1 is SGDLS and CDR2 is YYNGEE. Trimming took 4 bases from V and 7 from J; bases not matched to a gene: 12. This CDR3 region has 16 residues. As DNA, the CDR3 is TGTGCCAGCAGCCGACTCCAGACAGGGGCCGGCGGGGAGCTGTTTTTT. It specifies CASSRLQTGAGGELFF. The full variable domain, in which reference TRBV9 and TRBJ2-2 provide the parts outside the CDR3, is DSGVTQTPKHLITATGQRVTLRCSPRSGDLSVYWYQQSLDQGLQFLIQYYNGEERAKGNILERFSAQQFPDLHSELNLSSLELGDSALYFCASSRLQTGAGGELFFGEGSRLTVL.

The CDR3 DNA sequence: TGTGCCAGCAGCCCTAGGACTAGCGGGACGGTCACCGGGGAGCTGTTTTTT. Translated, it gives CASSPRTSGTVTGELFF. The chain carries TRBV7-9 and TRBJ2-2; 12 bases line up with TRBD2. CDR1 and CDR2 (germline): SEHNR, FQNEAQ (reference sequence). The V gene end was trimmed by 5 bases and the J gene end by 4 bases; junction bases not matched to a gene: 8. This CDR3 contains 17 residues.

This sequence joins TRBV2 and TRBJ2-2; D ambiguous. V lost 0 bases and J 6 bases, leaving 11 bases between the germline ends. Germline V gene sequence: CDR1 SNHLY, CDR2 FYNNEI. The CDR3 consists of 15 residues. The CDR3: CASSEARPYPGELFF. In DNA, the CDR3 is TGTGCCAGCAGTGAAGCTCGCCCATACCCCGGGGAGCTGTTTTTT.

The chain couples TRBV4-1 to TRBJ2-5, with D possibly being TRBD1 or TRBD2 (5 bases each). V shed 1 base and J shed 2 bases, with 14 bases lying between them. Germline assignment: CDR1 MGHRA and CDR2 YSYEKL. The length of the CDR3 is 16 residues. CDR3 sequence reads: CASSQVSGAGQETQYF. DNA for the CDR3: TGCGCCAGCAGCCAAGTTTCCGGGGCCGGGCAAGAGACCCAGTACTTC.

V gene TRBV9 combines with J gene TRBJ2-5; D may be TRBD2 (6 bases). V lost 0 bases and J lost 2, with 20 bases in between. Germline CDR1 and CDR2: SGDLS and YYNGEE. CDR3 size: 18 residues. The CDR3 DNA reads TGTGCCAGCAGCGTAGGCCTAGCGAGAACCCCGGGACAAGAGACCCAGTACTTC. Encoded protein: CASSVGLARTPGQETQYF. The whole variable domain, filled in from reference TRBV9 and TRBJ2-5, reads DSGVTQTPKHLITATGQRVTLRCSPRSGDLSVYWYQQSLDQGLQFLIQYYNGEERAKGNILERFSAQQFPDLHSELNLSSLELGDSALYFCASSVGLARTPGQETQYFGPGTRLLVL.

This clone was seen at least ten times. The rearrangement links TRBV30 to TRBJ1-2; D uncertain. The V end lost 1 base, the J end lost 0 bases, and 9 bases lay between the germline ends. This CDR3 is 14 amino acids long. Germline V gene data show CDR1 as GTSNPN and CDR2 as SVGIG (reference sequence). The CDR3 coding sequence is TGTGCCTGGAGTGCCGGACCCTCTAACTATGGCTACACCTTC. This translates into CAWSAGPSNYGYTF.

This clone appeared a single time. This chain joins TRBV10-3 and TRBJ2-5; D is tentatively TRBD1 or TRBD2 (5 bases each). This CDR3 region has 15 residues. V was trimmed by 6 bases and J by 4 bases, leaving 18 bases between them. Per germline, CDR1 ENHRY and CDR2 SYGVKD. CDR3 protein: CAIRTGRDPGETQYF. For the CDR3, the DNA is TGTGCCATCAGGACCGGCAGGGACCCTGGAGAGACCCAGTACTTC.

The CDR3 reads CAWNAGKANTEAFF. CDR3 bases: TGTGCCTGGAATGCAGGGAAAGCTAACACTGAAGCTTTCTTT. This chain connects TRBV30 to TRBJ1-1, with D perhaps TRBD1 (5 bases). CDR3 size: 14 residues. Germline V lookup: CDR1 GTSNPN, CDR2 SVGIG (reference sequence). The ends were cut back, 4 bases at V and 2 bases at J, with 14 bases in the middle.

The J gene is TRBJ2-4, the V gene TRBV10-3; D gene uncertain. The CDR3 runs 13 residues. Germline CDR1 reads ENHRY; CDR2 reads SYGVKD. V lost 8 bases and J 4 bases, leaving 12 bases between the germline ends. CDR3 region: CAISVQSKNIQYF. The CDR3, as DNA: TGTGCCATCTCCGTCCAGAGTAAAAACATTCAGTACTTC.

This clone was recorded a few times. The CDR3 region has the DNA TGTGCCAGCAGCCGTGCGAACTATGGCTACACCTTC. Its protein is CASSRANYGYTF. This chain links TRBV2 with TRBJ1-2; D gene unclear. Trimming removed 6 bases from V and 2 bases from J, with 7 bases in between. The CDR3 is 12 amino acids. Germline CDR1 SNHLY, CDR2 FYNNEI.

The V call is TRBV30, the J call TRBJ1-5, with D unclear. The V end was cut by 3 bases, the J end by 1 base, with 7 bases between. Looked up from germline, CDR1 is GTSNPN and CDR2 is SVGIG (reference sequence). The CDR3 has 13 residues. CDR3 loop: CAWRQESNQPQHF. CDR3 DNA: TGTGCCTGGAGACAAGAGAGCAATCAGCCCCAGCATTTT.

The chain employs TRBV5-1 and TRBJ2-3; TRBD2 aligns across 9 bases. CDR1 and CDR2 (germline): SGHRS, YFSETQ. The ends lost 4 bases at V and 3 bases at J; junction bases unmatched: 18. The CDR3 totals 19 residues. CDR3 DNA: TGCGCCAGCAGCCCTGGGCTAAGGGGTAGCGGGAGTCTGACAGATACGCAGTATTTT. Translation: CASSPGLRGSGSLTDTQYF. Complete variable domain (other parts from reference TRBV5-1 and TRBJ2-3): KAGVTQTPRYLIKTRGQQVTLSCSPISGHRSVSWYQQTPGQGLQFLFEYFSETQRNKGNFPGRFSGRQFSNSRSEMNVSTLELGDSALYLCASSPGLRGSGSLTDTQYFGPGTRLTVL.

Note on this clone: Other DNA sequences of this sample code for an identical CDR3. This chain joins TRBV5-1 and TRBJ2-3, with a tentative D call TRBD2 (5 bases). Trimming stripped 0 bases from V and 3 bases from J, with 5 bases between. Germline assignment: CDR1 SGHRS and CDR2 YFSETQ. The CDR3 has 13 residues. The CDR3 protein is CASSLAGTDTQYF. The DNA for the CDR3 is TGCGCCAGCAGCTTGGCGGGGACAGATACGCAGTATTTT.

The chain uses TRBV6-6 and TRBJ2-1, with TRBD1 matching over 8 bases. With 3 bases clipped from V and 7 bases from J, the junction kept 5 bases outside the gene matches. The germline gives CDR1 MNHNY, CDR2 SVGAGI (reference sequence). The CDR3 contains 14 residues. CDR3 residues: CASSYGQGRNEQFF. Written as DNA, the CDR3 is TGTGCCAGCAGTTATGGACAGGGCCGGAATGAGCAGTTCTTC.

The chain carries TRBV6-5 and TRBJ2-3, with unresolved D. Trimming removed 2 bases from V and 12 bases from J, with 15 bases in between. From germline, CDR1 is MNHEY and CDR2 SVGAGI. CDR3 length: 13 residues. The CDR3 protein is CASSYNPPSGQYF. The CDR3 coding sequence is TGTGCCAGCAGTTACAATCCCCCTTCGGGCCAGTATTTT.

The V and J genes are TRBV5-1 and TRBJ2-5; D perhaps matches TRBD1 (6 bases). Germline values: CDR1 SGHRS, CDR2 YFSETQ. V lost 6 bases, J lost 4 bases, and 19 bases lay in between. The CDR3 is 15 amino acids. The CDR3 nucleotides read TGCGCCAGCACCCAGGGGCAGGGTGTCAGAGAGACCCAGTACTTC. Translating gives CASTQGQGVRETQYF.